Listed below are T cell receptor beta chains from one sample, sequenced in a study of PD-1 blockade in classical Hodgkin lymphoma. Sequencing was performed with immunoSEQ multiplex PCR; in TCRdb, only in-frame clones are kept and a portion is missing. The sample records approximately 100,000 clones, about 83% being singletons. The specimen was peripheral blood mononuclear cells (PBMCs), collected before the fourth cycle of nivolumab. The receptors derive from a human donor with classical Hodgkin lymphoma. Both conserved end residues are part of each CDR3. Fields, in order: clone size, V gene, D gene, J gene, CDR3 protein, CDR3 DNA. A D gene is named only where the DNA matches it firmly. Clone size is stated in some rows and not others, as once, few, many or a class when expanded.

size: -
V: TRBV21-1
D: -
J: TRBJ1-1
CDR3: CASSSSRASGQTNTEAFF
DNA: TGTGCCAGCAGCTCTTCTCGGGCCTCGGGACAGACGAACACTGAAGCTTTCTTT

size: few
V: TRBV2
D: TRBD1
J: TRBJ2-3
CDR3: CASQVPGQGSDTQYF
DNA: TGTGCCAGCCAAGTTCCGGGACAGGGGTCGGATACGCAGTATTTT

size: -
V: TRBV5-1
D: -
J: TRBJ2-2
CDR3: CASSLGGLGIGELFF
DNA: TGCGCCAGCAGCCTCGGGGGACTTGGGATCGGGGAGCTGTTTTTT

size: -
V: TRBV19
D: TRBD1
J: TRBJ1-2
CDR3: CASSITPDRRYGYTF
DNA: TGTGCCAGTAGTATCACCCCGGACAGGAGGTATGGCTACACCTTC

size: -
V: TRBV10-2
D: TRBD2
J: TRBJ2-7
CDR3: CAVTRGAGIDEQYF
DNA: TGCGCCGTTACGAGGGGAGCGGGAATCGACGAGCAGTACTTC

size: -
V: TRBV21-1
D: -
J: TRBJ2-1
CDR3: CASRKRSKIRDPRSGEQFF
DNA: TGTGCCAGCAGAAAAAGAAGCAAGATTCGGGACCCCAGAAGTGGTGAGCAGTTCTTC

size: many
V: TRBV6-4
D: -
J: TRBJ2-7
CDR3: CASSVQAHSSYEQYF
DNA: TGTGCCAGCTCCGTACAGGCCCATTCCTCCTACGAGCAGTACTTC

size: few
V: TRBV5-4
D: -
J: TRBJ2-2
CDR3: CASSQDRAHPVGRELFF
DNA: TGCGCCAGCAGCCAAGACCGGGCCCATCCGGTGGGGCGGGAGCTGTTTTTT

size: few
V: TRBV7-4
D: TRBD1
J: TRBJ2-3
CDR3: CASSLAVARDRTSDTQYF
DNA: TGTGCCAGCAGCTTAGCAGTTGCCCGGGACAGGACATCAGATACGCAGTATTTT

size: -
V: TRBV5-8
D: -
J: TRBJ2-1
CDR3: CASSSRGVVAYNEQFF
DNA: TGTGCCAGCAGCTCCCGAGGGGTGGTAGCCTACAATGAGCAGTTCTTC

size: -
V: TRBV2
D: -
J: TRBJ2-3
CDR3: CASGPTGPTDTQYF
DNA: TGTGCCAGCGGCCCAACAGGGCCCACAGATACGCAGTATTTT

size: -
V: TRBV7-9
D: TRBD2
J: TRBJ2-1
CDR3: CASSLGSGTYNEQFF
DNA: TGTGCCAGCAGCCTAGGGAGCGGGACTTACAATGAGCAGTTCTTC

size: -
V: TRBV10-3
D: TRBD2
J: TRBJ2-7
CDR3: CAIRTSGSSYEQYF
DNA: TGTGCCATCAGGACTAGCGGGAGCTCCTACGAGCAGTACTTC

size: -
V: TRBV18
D: -
J: TRBJ1-2
CDR3: CASSPPSRTEGRYGYTF
DNA: TGTGCCAGCTCACCACCGAGTAGGACAGAGGGGAGATATGGCTACACCTTC

size: -
V: TRBV19
D: -
J: TRBJ2-3
CDR3: CASSIRVSDTQYF
DNA: TGTGCCAGTAGTATCAGGGTTTCGGATACGCAGTATTTT

size: -
V: TRBV10-3
D: TRBD2
J: TRBJ2-1
CDR3: CAISDAGTSGNGEQFF
DNA: TGTGCCATCAGTGACGCCGGGACTAGCGGGAACGGCGAGCAGTTCTTC

size: -
V: TRBV6-1
D: TRBD2
J: TRBJ2-1
CDR3: CASSASGRGSYNEQFF
DNA: TGTGCCAGCAGTGCGAGCGGGAGAGGGTCCTACAATGAGCAGTTCTTC

size: few
V: TRBV7-2
D: -
J: TRBJ2-7
CDR3: CASSLGFGNYEQYF
DNA: TGTGCCAGCAGCTTAGGTTTCGGAAACTACGAGCAGTACTTC

size: once
V: TRBV28
D: -
J: TRBJ1-2
CDR3: CASTPGGRTYGYTF
DNA: TGTGCCAGCACCCCGGGAGGACGGACCTATGGCTACACCTTC

size: medium-sized
V: TRBV29-1
D: -
J: TRBJ1-3
CDR3: CSVLGTESSGNTIYF
DNA: TGCAGCGTTTTGGGCACGGAGAGCTCTGGAAACACCATATATTTT

size: -
V: TRBV19
D: TRBD2
J: TRBJ2-2
CDR3: CASTIRPGGRTGELFF
DNA: TGTGCCAGTACCATTCGGCCGGGGGGTCGGACCGGGGAGCTGTTTTTT

size: -
V: TRBV25-1
D: -
J: TRBJ2-2
CDR3: CASSENVRGELFF
DNA: TGTGCCAGCAGTGAAAATGTCAGGGGGGAGCTGTTTTTT

size: -
V: TRBV19
D: TRBD1
J: TRBJ1-5
CDR3: CASSVGQAYHQPQHF
DNA: TGTGCCAGTAGTGTCGGACAGGCTTATCATCAGCCCCAGCATTTT

size: -
V: TRBV2
D: TRBD1
J: TRBJ1-2
CDR3: CASSANRGGGYTF
DNA: TGTGCCAGCAGTGCTAACAGGGGGGGAGGCTACACCTTC

size: -
V: TRBV28
D: -
J: TRBJ2-5
CDR3: CAEENPQYF
DNA: TGTGCCGAGGAGAATCCCCAGTACTTC

size: once
V: TRBV5-1
D: TRBD2
J: TRBJ2-2
CDR3: CASSFLAGGNTGELFF
DNA: TGCGCCAGCAGCTTCCTAGCGGGAGGTAACACCGGGGAGCTGTTTTTT

size: -
V: TRBV7-8
D: TRBD1
J: TRBJ2-5
CDR3: CASSLGTGEETQYF
DNA: TGTGCCAGCAGCTTAGGGACAGGGGAGGAGACCCAGTACTTC

size: -
V: TRBV30
D: -
J: TRBJ2-5
CDR3: CAWSVGAQETQYF
DNA: TGTGCCTGGAGTGTAGGGGCTCAAGAGACCCAGTACTTC

size: -
V: TRBV5-1
D: -
J: TRBJ1-1
CDR3: CASSIQGSEAFF
DNA: TGCGCCAGCAGCATCCAGGGGTCTGAAGCTTTCTTT

size: once
V: TRBV6-5
D: TRBD1
J: TRBJ2-5
CDR3: CASSPGTGGAQYF
DNA: TGTGCCAGCAGCCCCGGGACAGGGGGGGCCCAGTACTTC

size: -
V: TRBV10-3
D: -
J: TRBJ2-2
CDR3: CAIRMEPSGELFF
DNA: TGTGCCATCAGGATGGAACCGAGCGGGGAGCTGTTTTTT

size: -
V: TRBV6-5
D: TRBD2
J: TRBJ2-7
CDR3: CASRTSGKHEQYF
DNA: TGTGCCAGCAGAACAAGCGGGAAACACGAGCAGTACTTC

size: -
V: TRBV28
D: -
J: TRBJ2-7
CDR3: CASSSRGREQYF
DNA: TGTGCCAGCAGTTCCAGGGGTCGCGAGCAGTACTTC

size: -
V: TRBV5-6
D: -
J: TRBJ1-2
CDR3: CASSLGGAYGYTF
DNA: TGTGCCAGCAGCTTGGGGGGCGCATATGGCTACACCTTC

size: -
V: TRBV13
D: -
J: TRBJ1-1
CDR3: CASSSTELHRAMNTEAFF
DNA: TGTGCCAGCAGCTCAACAGAACTCCACAGGGCGATGAACACTGAAGCTTTCTTT

size: few
V: TRBV7-2
D: -
J: TRBJ2-7
CDR3: CASTGYHEQYF
DNA: TGTGCCAGCACCGGGTACCACGAGCAGTACTTC

size: -
V: TRBV10-1
D: TRBD2
J: TRBJ2-1
CDR3: CASILGTSGDNEQFF
DNA: TGCGCCAGCATTCTGGGGACTAGCGGGGACAATGAGCAGTTCTTC

size: once
V: TRBV7-9
D: -
J: TRBJ2-3
CDR3: CASSLSASTDTQYF
DNA: TGTGCCAGCAGCTTAAGCGCCAGCACAGATACGCAGTATTTT

size: -
V: TRBV7-2
D: TRBD1
J: TRBJ2-5
CDR3: CASSKGTEETQYF
DNA: TGTGCCAGCAGCAAAGGGACAGAAGAGACCCAGTACTTC

size: -
V: TRBV5-1
D: TRBD2
J: TRBJ2-1
CDR3: CASSLIGLAGYNEQFF
DNA: TGCGCCAGCAGCTTAATAGGTCTAGCGGGTTACAATGAGCAGTTCTTC

size: few
V: TRBV20-1
D: -
J: TRBJ1-5
CDR3: CSADTGPPQHF
DNA: TGCAGTGCGGATACAGGGCCGCCCCAGCATTTT

size: -
V: TRBV5-6
D: -
J: TRBJ2-3
CDR3: CASSLAVLRTDTQYF
DNA: TGTGCCAGCAGTCTGGCAGTGTTGCGCACAGATACGCAGTATTTT

size: few
V: TRBV18
D: -
J: TRBJ2-3
CDR3: CASSPRPTDTQYF
DNA: TGTGCCAGCTCACCCCGTCCCACAGATACGCAGTATTTT

size: -
V: TRBV4-2
D: -
J: TRBJ2-7
CDR3: CASSQEDSSYEQYF
DNA: TGTGCCAGCAGCCAAGAGGACAGCTCCTACGAGCAGTACTTC

size: -
V: TRBV9
D: TRBD2
J: TRBJ2-5
CDR3: CASSAGNGRGGETQYF
DNA: TGTGCCAGCAGCGCCGGAAACGGGCGGGGAGGGGAGACCCAGTACTTC

size: -
V: TRBV18
D: -
J: TRBJ2-3
CDR3: CASSPLPPTTRTDTQYF
DNA: TGTGCCAGCTCACCGCTACCCCCGACTACCCGGACAGATACGCAGTATTTT